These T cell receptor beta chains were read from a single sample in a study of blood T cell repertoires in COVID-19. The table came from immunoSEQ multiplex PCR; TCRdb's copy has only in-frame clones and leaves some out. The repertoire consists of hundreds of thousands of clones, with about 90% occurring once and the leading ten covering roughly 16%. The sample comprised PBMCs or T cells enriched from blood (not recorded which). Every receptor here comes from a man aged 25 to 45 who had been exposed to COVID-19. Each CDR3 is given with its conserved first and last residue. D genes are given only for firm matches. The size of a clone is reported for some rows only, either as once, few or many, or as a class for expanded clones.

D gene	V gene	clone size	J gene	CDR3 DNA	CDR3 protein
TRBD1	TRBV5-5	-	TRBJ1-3	TGTGCCAGCAGCGAGACAGGGGGCTTTGGAAACACCATATATTTT	CASSETGGFGNTIYF
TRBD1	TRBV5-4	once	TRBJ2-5	TGTGCCAGCAGCTTACAGGGGGAAGGAGAGACCCAGTACTTC	CASSLQGEGETQYF
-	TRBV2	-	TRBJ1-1	TGTGCCACGGAGGGGCAGACGATAATGAACACTGAAGCTTTCTTT	CATEGQTIMNTEAFF
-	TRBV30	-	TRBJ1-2	TGTGCCTGGAGTGGGGCAGGGCTCTATGGCTACACCTTC	CAWSGAGLYGYTF
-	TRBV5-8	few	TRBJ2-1	TGTGCCAGCAGTTTAAAGGGGAACTCCTACAATGAGCAGTTCTTC	CASSLKGNSYNEQFF
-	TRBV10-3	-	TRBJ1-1	TGTGCCATTCGCGGACAGTTTGAAGCTTTCTTT	CAIRGQFEAFF
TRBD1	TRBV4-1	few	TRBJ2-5	TGCGCCGCAGGGGGCTCGCAAGAGACCCAGTACTTC	CAAGGSQETQYF
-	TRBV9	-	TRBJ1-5	TGTGCCAGCAGCTCCCGGGACATACTAGGTCAGCCCCAGCATTTT	CASSSRDILGQPQHF
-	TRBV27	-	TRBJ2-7	TGTGCCAGCAGGAAGGGAGCTTTCTACGAGCAGTACTTC	CASRKGAFYEQYF
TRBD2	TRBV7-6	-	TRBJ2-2	TGTGCCAGCAGCCCCCCGGGACTAGCGGGGGCCCGACGGATAAACACCGGGGAGCTGTTTTTT	CASSPPGLAGARRINTGELFF
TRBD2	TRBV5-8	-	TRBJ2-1	TGTGCCAGCAGCCCTGGGACTAGCGAATACAATGAGCAGTTCTTC	CASSPGTSEYNEQFF
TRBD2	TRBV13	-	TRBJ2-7	TGTGCCAGCAGCTTCTCTCCCTGGGCTAGCGGAAACTACGAGCAGTACTTC	CASSFSPWASGNYEQYF
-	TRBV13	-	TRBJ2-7	TGTGCCAGCAGCCGCCAGGGCGAGCAGTACTTC	CASSRQGEQYF
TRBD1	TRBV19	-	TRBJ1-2	TGTGCCAGTAGCCCTTATACAGGGGGGTACTATGGCTACACCTTC	CASSPYTGGYYGYTF
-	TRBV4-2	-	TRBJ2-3	TGTGCCAGCAGCCAAGACTCCCTAGTGGATACGCAGTATTTT	CASSQDSLVDTQYF
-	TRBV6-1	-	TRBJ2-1	TGTGCCAGCAGTGAACGCGTAGGAGAGGGCAATGAGCAGTTCTTC	CASSERVGEGNEQFF
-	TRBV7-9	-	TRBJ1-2	TGTGCCAGCAGCCCCGGTCTTTCCTATGGCTACACCTTC	CASSPGLSYGYTF
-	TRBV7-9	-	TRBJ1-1	TGTGCCAGCAATCTCGGGAAGAACACTGAAGCTTTCTTT	CASNLGKNTEAFF
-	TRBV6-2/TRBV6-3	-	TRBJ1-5	TGTGCCAGCAGTCCCAGGGGCTGGAGCAATCAGCCCCAGCATTTT	CASSPRGWSNQPQHF
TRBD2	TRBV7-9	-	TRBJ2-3	TGTGCCAGCAGCTTACGAGCGGGGCCCACTCGGGATACGCAGTATTTT	CASSLRAGPTRDTQYF
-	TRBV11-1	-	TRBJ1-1	TGTGCCAGCAGCTCGGGACAACCTGTTGAAGCTTTCTTT	CASSSGQPVEAFF
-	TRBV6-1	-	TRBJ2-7	TGTGCCAGCAGTGAAGTGCCGGACAGACCCTACGAGCAGTACTTC	CASSEVPDRPYEQYF
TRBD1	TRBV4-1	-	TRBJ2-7	TGCGCCAGCAGGGGCGAGGGGACAGCGTCCTACGAGCAGTACTTC	CASRGEGTASYEQYF
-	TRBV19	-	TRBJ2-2	TGTGCCAGTAGCGCCGGGGAGCTGTTTTTT	CASSAGELFF
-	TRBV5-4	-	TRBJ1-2	TGTGCCAGCAGCCCCGAGACAGAAAACTATGGCTACACCTTC	CASSPETENYGYTF
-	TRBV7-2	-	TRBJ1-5	TGTGCCAGCAGCTTATACAGGGTCAATCAGCCCCAGCATTTT	CASSLYRVNQPQHF
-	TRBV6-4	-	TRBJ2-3	TGTGCCAGCAGTGACTCGAACACCGGCACAGATACGCAGTATTTT	CASSDSNTGTDTQYF
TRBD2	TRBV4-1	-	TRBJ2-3	TGCGCCAGCAGCCAAGAACCGGGACTAGCGGGGGGAAGCACAGATACGCAGTATTTT	CASSQEPGLAGGSTDTQYF
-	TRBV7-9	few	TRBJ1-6	TGTGCCAGCAGCTTAAGTGAGACACCCCTCCACTTT	CASSLSETPLHF
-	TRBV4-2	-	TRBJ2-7	TGTGCCAGCAGCCAAGCCCGGACAGCCGAAACTCTCTACGAGCAGTACTTC	CASSQARTAETLYEQYF
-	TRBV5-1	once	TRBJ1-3	TGCGCCAGCAGCCTGCAAGGCGGACAACCGTCTGGAAACACCATATATTTT	CASSLQGGQPSGNTIYF
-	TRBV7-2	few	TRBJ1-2	TGTGCCAGCAGCATTGGTTTTGGGAGCCCGGGGGGTGGCTACACCTTC	CASSIGFGSPGGGYTF
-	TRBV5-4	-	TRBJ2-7	TGTGCCAGCAGCTTAGCGGCGGGCGAGCAGTACTTC	CASSLAAGEQYF
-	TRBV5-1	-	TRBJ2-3	TGCGCCAGCAGCTTGCTCCTCCCACAGACAGATACGCAGTATTTT	CASSLLLPQTDTQYF
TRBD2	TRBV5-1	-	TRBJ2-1	TGCGCCAGCAGCTTGGAGAGCCTAGCGGGGGCCATTGAGCAGTTCTTC	CASSLESLAGAIEQFF
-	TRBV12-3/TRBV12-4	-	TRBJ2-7	TGTGCCAGCAGTTTTGTCAGGGGGGACGAGCAGTACTTC	CASSFVRGDEQYF
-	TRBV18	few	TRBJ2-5	TGTGCCAGCTCACCACCGCCCGGGAAGGAGGGAGAGACCCAGTACTTC	CASSPPPGKEGETQYF
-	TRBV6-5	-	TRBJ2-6	TGTGCCAGCAATAAATTGTCTGGGGCCAACGTCCTGACTTTC	CASNKLSGANVLTF
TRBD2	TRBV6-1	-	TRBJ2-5	TGTGCCAGCAGTGAAAGACTAGCCGAGGAGACCCAGTACTTC	CASSERLAEETQYF
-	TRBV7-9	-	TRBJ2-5	TGTGCCAGCAGCTCGCGGGCCTACAAAGAGACCCAGTACTTC	CASSSRAYKETQYF
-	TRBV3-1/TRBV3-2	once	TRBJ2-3	TGTGCCAGCAGCCAACCGAGCACAGATACGCAGTATTTT	CASSQPSTDTQYF
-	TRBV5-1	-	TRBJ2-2	TGCGCCAGCTCAATCGACTCGGTCCACACCGGGGAGCTGTTTTTT	CASSIDSVHTGELFF
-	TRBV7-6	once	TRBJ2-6	TGTGCCAGCAGCTTAGGGGTCCGGGGAGGAAGCTCTGGGGCCAACGTCCTGACTTTC	CASSLGVRGGSSGANVLTF
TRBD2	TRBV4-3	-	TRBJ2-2	TGCGCCAGCAGCCAAGGGGCTAGCGGGGGGGACCGGGGGAGCACCGGGGAGCTGTTTTTT	CASSQGASGGDRGSTGELFF
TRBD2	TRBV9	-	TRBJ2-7	TGTGCCAGCAGCGTAGGAAGCGGGGGAGTCCTCGAGCAGTACTTC	CASSVGSGGVLEQYF
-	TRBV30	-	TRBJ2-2	TGTGCCTGGAGTGTATCCTACGGGGAGCTGTTTTTT	CAWSVSYGELFF
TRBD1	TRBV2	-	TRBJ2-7	TGTGCCAGCAGGACCTTTAGAGGGGGCACCTACGAGCAGTACTTC	CASRTFRGGTYEQYF